Listed here are 20 T cell receptor beta chains from one sample, sequenced in a study of yellow fever vaccine responses in identical twins. TCRdb fed the RT-PCR reads into MiXCR, producing one record per CDR3 protein. Here the sample spans several thousand distinct CDR3 sequences, approximately 84% being singletons. Sequenced here: T cells from blood (PBMCs), unsorted or a sorted subset (not recorded which), sampled before or after yellow fever vaccination (not recorded which). The receptors were sampled from a woman aged 18-29 years who received the yellow fever vaccine.

This CDR3 reads CASVGRGDNEQFF. Here the CDR3 DNA reads TGTGCCAGCGTGGGGCGGGGGGACAATGAGCAGTTCTTC. This chain connects TRBV2 to TRBJ2-1; 8 positions agree with TRBD2. The CDR3 is 13 residues long. Germline loops: CDR1 SNHLY, CDR2 FYNNEI. V dropped 8 bases and J dropped 5; count of bases not matched to a gene: 5. The full variable domain, in which reference TRBV2 and TRBJ2-1 provide the parts outside the CDR3, is EPEVTQTPSHQVTQMGQEVILRCVPISNHLYFYWYRQILGQKVEFLVSFYNNEISEKSEIFDDQFSVERPDGSNFTLKIRSTKLEDSAMYFCASVGRGDNEQFFGPGTRLTVL.

The chain couples TRBV7-6 to TRBJ1-2; 8 bases fit TRBD1. This CDR3 contains 12 residues. With V trimmed by 3 bases and J by 6 bases, 0 bases remained unmatched. Per germline, CDR1 SGHVS and CDR2 FNYEAQ. The CDR3 sequence: CASSLTGDGYTF. The CDR3 nucleotides are TGTGCCAGCAGCTTGACAGGGGATGGCTACACCTTC. The whole variable domain, remainder taken from reference TRBV7-6 and TRBJ1-2, is GAGVSQSPRYKVTKRGQDVALRCDPISGHVSLYWYRQALGQGPEFLTYFNYEAQQDKSGLPNDRFSAERPEGSISTLTIQRTEQRDSAMYRCASSLTGDGYTFGSGTRLTVV.

This clonotype was picked up a small number of times. The chain combines TRBV30 with TRBJ2-3, with no clear D. CDR3 length: 12 residues. In germline, CDR1 is GTSNPN, CDR2 SVGIG (reference sequence). Trimming took off 0 bases at V and 0 bases at J, with 1 base between the two ends. The CDR3 loop reads CAWSVSTDTQYF. CDR3 bases: TGTGCCTGGAGTGTTAGCACAGATACGCAGTATTTT.

This clonotype has only one observation. This chain links TRBV6-2 or TRBV6-3 with TRBJ1-5, with D hard to call. This CDR3 is 13 amino acids long. V was clipped by 5 bases and J by 4 bases, with 9 bases between them. The germline V gene has CDR1 MNHEY and CDR2 SVGEGT. The CDR3 sequence is CASSNSGNQPQHF. CDR3 coding DNA: TGTGCCAGCAGTAATTCTGGTAATCAGCCCCAGCATTTT.

This rearrangement joins TRBV11-1 to TRBJ1-4, with D uncertain. V was clipped by 5 bases and J by 3 bases, with 10 bases between them. This CDR3 is built from 14 residues. Germline V gene lookup returns CDR1 SGHAT and CDR2 FQDESV (reference sequence). The CDR3 DNA reads TGTGCCAGCAGCCCGCTGGGTGCTAATGAAAAACTGTTTTTT. Amino acid sequence: CASSPLGANEKLFF.

This chain joins TRBV18 and TRBJ2-3; 14 bases align to TRBD2. CDR1 and CDR2 (germline): KGHSH, LQKENI. Trimming took 4 bases from V and 2 from J; bases not matched to a gene: 5. The CDR3 has 17 amino acids. The CDR3 sequence is CASSRGLAGGLTDTQYF. DNA for the CDR3: TGTGCCAGCTCACGAGGACTAGCGGGGGGCCTCACAGATACGCAGTATTTT.

V gene TRBV28 combines with J gene TRBJ2-1, with no clear D. The V gene's germline CDR1 is MDHEN and CDR2 SYDVKM. V was cut by 6 bases and J by 11 bases, with 14 bases left in between. The length of the CDR3 is 12 residues. CDR3: CASSQLLNQQFF. CDR3 nucleotides: TGTGCCAGCAGCCAACTGTTGAACCAGCAGTTCTTC.

This clonotype appeared once. This chain links TRBV20-1 with TRBJ2-1; 12 bases line up with TRBD2. The CDR3 spans 16 residues. The ends lost 0 bases at V and 9 bases at J; junction bases unmatched: 9. Germline CDR1 DFQATT, CDR2 SNEGSKA (reference sequence). The CDR3 sequence: CSARDRLAGGVGEQFF. DNA of the CDR3: TGCAGTGCTAGAGATAGGCTAGCGGGGGGGGTCGGTGAGCAGTTCTTC.

J is TRBJ2-3 and V is TRBV29-1; no clear D. The germline V gene encodes CDR1 SQVTM and CDR2 ANQGSEA. This CDR3 region has 14 residues. V lost 5 bases to trimming and J lost 0 bases, with 12 bases between them. The CDR3 loop reads CSVSPPASTDTQYF. For the CDR3, the DNA is TGCAGCGTTAGCCCGCCAGCTAGCACAGATACGCAGTATTTT.

The chain has TRBV12-3 or TRBV12-4 and TRBJ1-6; TRBD1 agrees at 9 bases. J gave up 8 bases and V 6 bases, and 5 bases lay outside the gene matches. The CDR3 spans 14 residues. The CDR3 DNA reads as TGTGCCAGCAGATACGACAGGGGGGATTCACCCCTCCACTTT. It yields the protein CASRYDRGDSPLHF.

The rearrangement links TRBV5-4 to TRBJ2-5; TRBD2 aligns across 7 bases. Trimming at V came to 4 bases and at J to 2 bases, leaving 2 bases not matched to a gene. The CDR3 consists of 13 residues. The germline V gene encodes CDR1 SGHNT and CDR2 YYREEE (reference sequence). CDR3 nucleotide sequence: TGTGCCAGCAGCCTCGGGGGGCAAGAGACCCAGTACTTC. It encodes CASSLGGQETQYF.

This chain uses TRBV2 with TRBJ2-7; D remains ambiguous. CDR3 length: 13 residues. V lost 2 bases and J lost 2, with 7 bases in between. Germline V gene lookup returns CDR1 SNHLY and CDR2 FYNNEI. In nucleotides, the CDR3 is TGTGCCAGCAGTGAATTTACTACCTACGAGCAGTACTTC. Protein: CASSEFTTYEQYF.

This clonotype has only one observation. The chain is built from TRBV7-9 and TRBJ2-1, with 7 nucleotides matching TRBD2. The CDR3 runs to 12 residues. Germline V gene sequence: CDR1 SEHNR, CDR2 FQNEAQ (reference sequence). The V gene end was trimmed by 6 bases and the J gene end by 9 bases; junction bases not matched to a gene: 5. The CDR3 sequence is CASSSGTIEQFF. As DNA, the CDR3 is TGTGCCAGCAGTTCCGGGACTATTGAGCAGTTCTTC.

This clonotype was seen once. The genes are TRBV5-1 and TRBJ2-1; TRBD2 aligns across 7 bases. CDR1 SGHRS and CDR2 YFSETQ come from the germline V gene. The CDR3 length is 14 residues. The trim removed 6 bases at V and 4 bases at J, leaving 7 bases unmatched. CDR3 DNA sequence: TGCGCCAGCACCCGACAGCGGGATTACAATGAGCAGTTCTTC. It is translated as CASTRQRDYNEQFF. Full variable domain (missing parts from reference TRBV5-1 and TRBJ2-1): KAGVTQTPRYLIKTRGQQVTLSCSPISGHRSVSWYQQTPGQGLQFLFEYFSETQRNKGNFPGRFSGRQFSNSRSEMNVSTLELGDSALYLCASTRQRDYNEQFFGPGTRLTVL.

The rearrangement links TRBV29-1 to TRBJ2-5, with 12 positions matching TRBD2. Trimming cost V 2 bases and J 5 bases; bases outside gene matches: 9. The CDR3 contains 16 residues. The germline V gene has CDR1 SQVTM and CDR2 ANQGSEA. CDR3 region: CSVESLAGGLVETQYF. CDR3 DNA sequence: TGCAGCGTTGAATCTCTAGCGGGGGGGTTAGTGGAGACCCAGTACTTC.

The chain recombines TRBV5-5 with TRBJ2-3; no clear D gene. The V and J ends lost 0 bases and 6 bases respectively, with 11 bases between them. The CDR3 totals 14 residues. Per the germline V gene, CDR1 is SGHKS and CDR2 is YYEKEE (reference sequence). The CDR3 spells CASSLAGTSDTQYF. CDR3 DNA sequence: TGTGCCAGCAGCTTGGCAGGAACCTCCGATACGCAGTATTTT.

The chain links TRBV4-1 to TRBJ1-5; 8 nucleotides line up with TRBD1. The CDR3 runs 15 residues. CDR1 MGHRA and CDR2 YSYEKL come from the germline V gene. Trimming removed 4 bases from V and 3 bases from J; junction bases left unmatched: 5. The CDR3 spells CASSLRTGSNQPQHF. DNA for the CDR3: TGCGCCAGCAGCCTAAGGACAGGGTCCAATCAGCCCCAGCATTTT.

The rearrangement links TRBV2 to TRBJ2-7; D is perhaps TRBD2 (6 bases). Per germline, CDR1 SNHLY and CDR2 FYNNEI. The CDR3 is 10 amino acids. V was shortened by 3 bases and J by 12 bases, with 9 bases between the two germline ends. The CDR3 coding sequence is TGTGCCAGCAGTGACAGGGAGGTGTACTTC. It is translated as CASSDREVYF.

The chain carries TRBV4-1 and TRBJ1-1; D gene unclear. Trimming left V 5 bases short and J 8 bases short, with 15 bases between. This CDR3 comprises 13 residues. Germline V gives CDR1 MGHRA, CDR2 YSYEKL. The CDR3 spells CASSDRIAAEAFF. Here the CDR3 DNA reads TGCGCCAGCAGCGATAGGATCGCAGCGGAAGCTTTCTTT.

The gene calls are TRBV11-1 and TRBJ2-5, with D possibly matching TRBD1 (6 bases). CDR1 and CDR2 (germline): SGHAT, FQDESV (reference sequence). This CDR3 is 17 amino acids long. Trimming removed 4 bases from V and 4 bases from J, with 22 bases in between. The CDR3 nucleotides are TGTGCCAGCAGCTCCCCCACCAACAGGGATTTAGGAGAGACCCAGTACTTC. As protein: CASSSPTNRDLGETQYF.